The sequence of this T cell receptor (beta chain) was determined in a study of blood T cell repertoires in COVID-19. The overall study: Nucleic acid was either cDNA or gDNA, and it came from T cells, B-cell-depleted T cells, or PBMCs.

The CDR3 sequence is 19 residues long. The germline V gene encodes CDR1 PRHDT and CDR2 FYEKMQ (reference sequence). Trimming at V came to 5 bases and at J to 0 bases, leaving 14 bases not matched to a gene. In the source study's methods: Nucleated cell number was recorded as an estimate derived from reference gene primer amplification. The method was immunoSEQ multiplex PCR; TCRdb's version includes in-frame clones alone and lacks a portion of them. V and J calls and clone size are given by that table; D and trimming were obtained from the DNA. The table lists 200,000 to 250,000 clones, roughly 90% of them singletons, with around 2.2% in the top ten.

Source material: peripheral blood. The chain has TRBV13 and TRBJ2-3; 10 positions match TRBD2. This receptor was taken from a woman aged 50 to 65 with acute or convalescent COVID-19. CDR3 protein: CASSLQGLAGASSTDTQYF. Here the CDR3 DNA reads TGTGCCAGCAGCCTTCAGGGGCTAGCGGGGGCCAGTAGCACAGATACGCAGTATTTT. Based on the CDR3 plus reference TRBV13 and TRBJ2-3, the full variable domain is AAGVIQSPRHLIKEKRETATLKCYPIPRHDTVYWYQQGPGQDPQFLISFYEKMQSDKGSIPDRFSAQQFSDYHSELNMSSLELGDSALYFCASSLQGLAGASSTDTQYFGPGTRLTVL.